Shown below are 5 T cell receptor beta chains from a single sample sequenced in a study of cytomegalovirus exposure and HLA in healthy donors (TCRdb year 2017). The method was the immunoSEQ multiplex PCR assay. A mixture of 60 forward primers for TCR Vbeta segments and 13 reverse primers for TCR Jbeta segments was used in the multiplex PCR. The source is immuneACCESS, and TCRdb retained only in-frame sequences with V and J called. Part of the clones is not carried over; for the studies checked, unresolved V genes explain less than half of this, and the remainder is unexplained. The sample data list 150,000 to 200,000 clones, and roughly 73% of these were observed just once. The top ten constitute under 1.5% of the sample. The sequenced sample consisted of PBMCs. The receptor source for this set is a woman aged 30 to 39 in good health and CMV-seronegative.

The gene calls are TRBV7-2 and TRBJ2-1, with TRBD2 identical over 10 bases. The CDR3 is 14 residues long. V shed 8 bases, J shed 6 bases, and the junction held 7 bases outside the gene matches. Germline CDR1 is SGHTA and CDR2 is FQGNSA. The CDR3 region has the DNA TGTGCCAGCCTGGAGGGACTAGCGATCAATGAGCAGTTCTTC. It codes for CASLEGLAINEQFF.

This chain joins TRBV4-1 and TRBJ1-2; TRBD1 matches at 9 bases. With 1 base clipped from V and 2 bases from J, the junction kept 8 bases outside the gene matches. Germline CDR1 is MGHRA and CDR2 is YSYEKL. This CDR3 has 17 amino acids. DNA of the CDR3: TGCGCCAGCAGCCAAGGCTCCCTGGGACAGGGAAACTATGGCTACACCTTC. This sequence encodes CASSQGSLGQGNYGYTF.

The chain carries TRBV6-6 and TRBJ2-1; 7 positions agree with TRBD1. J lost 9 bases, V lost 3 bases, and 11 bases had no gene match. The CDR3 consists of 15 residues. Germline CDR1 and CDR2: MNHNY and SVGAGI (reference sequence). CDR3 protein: CASSYSPHRGTEQFF. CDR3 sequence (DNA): TGTGCCAGCAGTTATTCGCCCCACAGGGGCACTGAGCAGTTCTTC.

CDR3 loop: CASSPGTSGGGNYEQYF. CDR3 nucleotide sequence: TGTGCCAGCAGCCCCGGGACTAGCGGGGGTGGTAACTACGAGCAGTACTTC. The rearrangement uses TRBV7-9 and TRBJ2-7; 14 nucleotides agree with TRBD2. Germline-derived CDR1 and CDR2 are SEHNR and FQNEAQ (reference sequence). This CDR3 contains 17 residues. V gave up 5 bases and J gave up 3 bases; unmatched junction bases: 9.

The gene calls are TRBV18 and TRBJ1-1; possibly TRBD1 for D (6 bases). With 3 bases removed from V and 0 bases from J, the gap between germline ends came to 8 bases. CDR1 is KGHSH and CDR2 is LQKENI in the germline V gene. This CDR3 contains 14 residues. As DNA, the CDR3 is TGTGCCAGCTCACCTGGGGGCCTGAACACTGAAGCTTTCTTT. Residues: CASSPGGLNTEAFF.